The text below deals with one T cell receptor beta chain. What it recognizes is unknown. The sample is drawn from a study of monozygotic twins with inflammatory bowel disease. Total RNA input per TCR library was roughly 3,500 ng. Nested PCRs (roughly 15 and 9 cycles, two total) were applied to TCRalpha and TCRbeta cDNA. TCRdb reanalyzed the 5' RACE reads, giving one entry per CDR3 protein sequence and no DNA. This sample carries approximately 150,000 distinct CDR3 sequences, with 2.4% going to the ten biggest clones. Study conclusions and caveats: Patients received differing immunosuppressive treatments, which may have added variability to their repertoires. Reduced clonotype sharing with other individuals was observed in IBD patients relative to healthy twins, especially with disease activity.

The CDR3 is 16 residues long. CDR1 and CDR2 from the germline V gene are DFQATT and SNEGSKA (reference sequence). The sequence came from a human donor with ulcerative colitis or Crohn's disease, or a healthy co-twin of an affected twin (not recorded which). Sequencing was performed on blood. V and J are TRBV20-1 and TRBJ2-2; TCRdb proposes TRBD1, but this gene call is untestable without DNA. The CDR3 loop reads CSARQGALMGTGELFF.